This TCR beta chain was sequenced for a study of blood T cell repertoires in COVID-19. Study information: The cDNA or gDNA used as material had been derived from T cells, B-cell-depleted T cells, or PBMCs.

Cohorts were assigned according to the clinical history that participants reported. Trimming shortened V by 4 bases and J by 4 bases, and 8 bases separated the two germline ends. The CDR3 is 11 amino acids. Germline V gene lookup returns CDR1 DFQATT and CDR2 SNEGSKA (reference sequence). Profiling relied on immunoSEQ multiplex PCR, and the TCRdb table lists in-frame clones only, not all of them. The profile shows 150,000 to 200,000 clones, around 73% of them singletons. This TCR was recovered from a woman aged 45-60 years who had recovered from COVID-19. This rearrangement joins TRBV20-1 to TRBJ2-7; D is uncertain. Sequencing used PBMCs or T cells enriched from blood (not recorded which). CDR3 amino acids: CSAITEYEQYF. CDR3 sequence (DNA): TGCAGTGCTATAACAGAATACGAGCAGTACTTC.